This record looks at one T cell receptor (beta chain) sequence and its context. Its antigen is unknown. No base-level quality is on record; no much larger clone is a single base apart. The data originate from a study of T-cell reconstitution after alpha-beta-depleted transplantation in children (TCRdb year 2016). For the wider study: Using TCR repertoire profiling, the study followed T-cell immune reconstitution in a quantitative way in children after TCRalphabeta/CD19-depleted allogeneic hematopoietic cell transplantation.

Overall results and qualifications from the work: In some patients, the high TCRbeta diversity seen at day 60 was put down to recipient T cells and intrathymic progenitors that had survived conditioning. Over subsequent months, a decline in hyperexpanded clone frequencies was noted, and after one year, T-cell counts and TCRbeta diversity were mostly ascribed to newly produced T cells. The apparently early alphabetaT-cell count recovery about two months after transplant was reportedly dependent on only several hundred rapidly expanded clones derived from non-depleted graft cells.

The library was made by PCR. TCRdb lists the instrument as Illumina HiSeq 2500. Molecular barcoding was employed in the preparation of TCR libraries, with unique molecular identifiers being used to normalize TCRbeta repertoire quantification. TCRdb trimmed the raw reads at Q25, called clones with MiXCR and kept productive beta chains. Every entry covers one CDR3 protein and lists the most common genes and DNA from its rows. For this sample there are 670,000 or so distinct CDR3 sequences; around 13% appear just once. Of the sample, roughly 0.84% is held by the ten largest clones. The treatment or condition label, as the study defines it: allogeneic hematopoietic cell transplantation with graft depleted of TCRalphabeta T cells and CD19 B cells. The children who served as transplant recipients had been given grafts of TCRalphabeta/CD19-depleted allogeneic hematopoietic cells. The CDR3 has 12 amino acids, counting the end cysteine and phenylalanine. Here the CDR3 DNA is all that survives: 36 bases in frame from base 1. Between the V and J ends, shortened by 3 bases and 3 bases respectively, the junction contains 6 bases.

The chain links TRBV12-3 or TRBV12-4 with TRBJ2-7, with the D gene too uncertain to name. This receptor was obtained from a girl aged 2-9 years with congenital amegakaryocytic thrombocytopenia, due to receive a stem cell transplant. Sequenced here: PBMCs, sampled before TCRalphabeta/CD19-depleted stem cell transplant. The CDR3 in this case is CASSFEDYEQYF. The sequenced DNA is TGTGCCAGCAGTTTCGAGGACTACGAGCAGTACTTC.